This T cell receptor (beta chain) was sequenced for a study of blood T cell repertoires in COVID-19. Germline assignment: CDR1 SGHKS and CDR2 YYEKEE (reference sequence). The V end lost 0 bases, the J end lost 4 bases, and 14 bases lay between the germline ends. CDR3 length: 16 amino acids. In the original workflow: Estimated nucleated cell counts came from reference gene primer amplification. Method: immunoSEQ multiplex PCR; TCRdb's copy keeps in-frame clones and lacks some. D and trimming come from the DNA, and the V and J calls and clone size come from that table. The repertoire consists of roughly 150,000 clones, with roughly 80% occurring once and the leading ten covering approximately 8.4%. The study drew participants aged about 18 to 89 years from approximately 23 US areas. Cohorts were assigned according to the clinical history that participants reported.

The source material was PBMCs or T cells enriched from blood (not recorded which). The TCR originated in a woman between 45 and 60 years old who had recovered from COVID-19. The chain has TRBV5-5 and TRBJ1-5; a possible D gene is TRBD1 (6 bases). The CDR3 region is CASSLVFDRPNQPQHF. The CDR3, as DNA: TGTGCCAGCAGCTTGGTTTTTGACAGGCCAAATCAGCCCCAGCATTTT.